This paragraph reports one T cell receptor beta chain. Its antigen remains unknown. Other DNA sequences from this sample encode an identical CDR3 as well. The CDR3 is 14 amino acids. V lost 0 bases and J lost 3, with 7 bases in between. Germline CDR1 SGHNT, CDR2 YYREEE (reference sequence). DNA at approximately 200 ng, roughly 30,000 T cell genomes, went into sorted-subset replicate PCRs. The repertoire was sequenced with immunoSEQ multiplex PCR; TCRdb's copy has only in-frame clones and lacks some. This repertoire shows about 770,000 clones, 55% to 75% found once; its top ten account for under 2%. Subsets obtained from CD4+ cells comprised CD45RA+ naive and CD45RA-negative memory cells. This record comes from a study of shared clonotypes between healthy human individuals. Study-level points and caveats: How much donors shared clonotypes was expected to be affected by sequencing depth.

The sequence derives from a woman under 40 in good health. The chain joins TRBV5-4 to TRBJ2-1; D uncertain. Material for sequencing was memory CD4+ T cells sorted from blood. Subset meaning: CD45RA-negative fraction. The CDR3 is CASSLGPNYNEQFF. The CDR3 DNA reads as TGTGCCAGCAGCTTGGGACCTAACTACAATGAGCAGTTCTTC.